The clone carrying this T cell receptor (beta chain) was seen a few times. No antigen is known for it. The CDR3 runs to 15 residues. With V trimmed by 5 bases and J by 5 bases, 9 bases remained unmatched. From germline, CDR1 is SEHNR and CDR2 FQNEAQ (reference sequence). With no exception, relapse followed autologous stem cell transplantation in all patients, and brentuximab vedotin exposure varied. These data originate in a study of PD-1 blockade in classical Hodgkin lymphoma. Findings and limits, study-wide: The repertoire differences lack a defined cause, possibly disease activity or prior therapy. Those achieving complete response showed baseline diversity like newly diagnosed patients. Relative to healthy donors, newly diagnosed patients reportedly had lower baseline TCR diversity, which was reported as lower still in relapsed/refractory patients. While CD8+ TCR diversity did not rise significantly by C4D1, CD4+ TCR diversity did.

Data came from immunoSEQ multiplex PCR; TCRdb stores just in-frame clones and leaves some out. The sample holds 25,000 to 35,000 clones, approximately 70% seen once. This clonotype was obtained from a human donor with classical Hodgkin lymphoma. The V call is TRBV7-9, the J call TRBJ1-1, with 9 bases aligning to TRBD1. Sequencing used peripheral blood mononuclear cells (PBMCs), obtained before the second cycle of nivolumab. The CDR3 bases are TGTGCCAGCAGCCCACAACAGGGGGCGGCGACTGAAGCTTTCTTT. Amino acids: CASSPQQGAATEAFF.